These 2 T cell receptor beta chains were all obtained from the same sample, sequenced in a study of cytomegalovirus exposure and HLA in healthy donors. 60 Vbeta and 13 Jbeta primers were used in PCR. Measured with immunoSEQ multiplex PCR; TCRdb has only the in-frame clones, and not every one. The sample lists over 150,000 clones, less than 80% occurring once. The sample taken for sequencing was PBMCs. These receptors were obtained from a man aged 40-50 years in good health and CMV-seronegative.

V and J are TRBV2 and TRBJ2-7, with 9 bases fitting TRBD2. Unmatched junction bases numbered 9, after V lost 6 bases and J lost 6 bases. Germline CDR1 and CDR2: SNHLY and FYNNEI. The CDR3 contains 14 residues. The CDR3 nucleotides are TGTGCCAGCAGGCTCCTAGCGGGACCCTCCGAGCAGTACTTC. Translation: CASRLLAGPSEQYF.

This chain uses TRBV6-6 with TRBJ2-2; D is possibly TRBD1 (6 bases). The CDR3 length is 13 residues. Trimming took off 2 bases at V and 7 bases at J, with 8 bases between the two ends. The V gene's germline CDR1 is MNHNY and CDR2 SVGAGI (reference sequence). The CDR3 loop reads CASSYGTNGELFF. The CDR3 DNA follows: TGTGCCAGCAGTTACGGGACAAACGGGGAGCTGTTTTTT.